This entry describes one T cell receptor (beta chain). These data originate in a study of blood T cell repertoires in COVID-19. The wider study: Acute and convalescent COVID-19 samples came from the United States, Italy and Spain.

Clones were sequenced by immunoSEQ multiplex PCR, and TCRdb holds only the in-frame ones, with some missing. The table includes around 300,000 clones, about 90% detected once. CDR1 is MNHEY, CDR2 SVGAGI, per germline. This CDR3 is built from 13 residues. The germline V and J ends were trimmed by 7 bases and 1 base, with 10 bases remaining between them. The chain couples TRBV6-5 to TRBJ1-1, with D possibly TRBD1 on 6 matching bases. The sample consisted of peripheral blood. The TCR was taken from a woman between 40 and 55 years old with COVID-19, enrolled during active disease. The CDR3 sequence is CASTVGQNTEAFF. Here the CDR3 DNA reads TGTGCCAGCACCGTGGGACAGAACACTGAAGCTTTCTTT.